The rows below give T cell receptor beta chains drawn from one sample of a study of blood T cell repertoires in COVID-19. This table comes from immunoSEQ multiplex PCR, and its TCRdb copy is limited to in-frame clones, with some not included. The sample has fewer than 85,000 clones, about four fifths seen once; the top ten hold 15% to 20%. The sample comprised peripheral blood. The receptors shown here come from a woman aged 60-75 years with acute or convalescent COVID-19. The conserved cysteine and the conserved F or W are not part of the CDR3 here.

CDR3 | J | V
ASSLIRGSTEAF | TRBJ1-1 | TRBV11-2
SVGTTGGQETQY | TRBJ2-5 | TRBV29-1
ASRTGTVNSPLH | TRBJ1-6 | TRBV19
ASSLAGNDGYT | TRBJ1-2 | TRBV5-1
ASSLEQNSGNTIY | TRBJ1-3 | TRBV5-1
ASSQDSGGQGY | TRBJ2-5 | TRBV3-1/TRBV3-2
ASSETGVINQPQH | TRBJ1-5 | TRBV6-5
ASSLGVGPGH | TRBJ1-5 | TRBV7-2
ASTSLENIQY | TRBJ2-4 | TRBV6-5
ASSQDSWTANYGYT | TRBJ1-2 | TRBV3-1/TRBV3-2
ASTDRSSYNSPLH | TRBJ1-6 | TRBV28
ATSEAGQGNGNTIY | TRBJ1-3 | TRBV24-1
ASSQGRGRGNQPQH | TRBJ1-5 | TRBV3-1/TRBV3-2
ASSLAGVRGLAGSYNEQF | TRBJ2-1 | TRBV5-1
ASSTWDSPQETQY | TRBJ2-5 | TRBV19
ATSRGDLRTDTQY | TRBJ2-3 | TRBV24-1
ASSSGPQGETQY | TRBJ2-5 | TRBV5-1
ASSLNGGEGTEAF | TRBJ1-1 | TRBV7-3
SVGGTGATGELF | TRBJ2-2 | TRBV29-1
ASNPGAGIYGYT | TRBJ1-2 | TRBV6-5
ASSMVGSLADTQY | TRBJ2-3 | TRBV19
ASSPFQGTSGNTIY | TRBJ1-3 | TRBV18
ASSSGGVNYNEQF | TRBJ2-1 | TRBV5-6
ASSGLGGLEAF | TRBJ1-1 | TRBV9
ASSPGLIGEQF | TRBJ2-1 | TRBV3-1/TRBV3-2
ASSTYRNTEAF | TRBJ1-1 | TRBV5-6
ASSSSGGYNEQF | TRBJ2-1 | TRBV7-2
ASSQDEGAVKLF | TRBJ1-4 | TRBV4-1